The sequence of this TCR beta chain was determined in a study of blood T cell repertoires in COVID-19. Turning to the study itself: The analysed material was cDNA or gDNA that came from T cells, B-cell-depleted T cells, or PBMCs.

Authors' data handling: The assay estimated nucleated cells by amplifying reference gene primers. The assay was immunoSEQ multiplex PCR, and TCRdb's table has in-frame clones only and misses some. That table is the source of V, J and clone size, and D and trimming were worked out from the DNA. The data show 380,000 or so clones, more than 65% seen once. This clone was observed a single time. This TCR was recovered from a human donor with acute or convalescent COVID-19. The donor label of this sample is uncertain. Specimen: peripheral blood.

The CDR3 reads CASTGQGVVTEAFF. The CDR3 DNA follows: TGTGCCAGCACAGGACAGGGAGTCGTGACTGAAGCTTTCTTT. The chain has TRBV28 and TRBJ1-1; the match to TRBD1 covers 8 bases. This CDR3 comprises 14 residues. Trimming cost V 7 bases and J 5 bases; bases outside gene matches: 9. Germline loops: CDR1 MDHEN, CDR2 SYDVKM.